Each of the 28 T cell receptor beta chains below was sequenced from the same sample in a study of blood T cell repertoires in COVID-19. This table comes from immunoSEQ multiplex PCR, and its TCRdb copy is limited to in-frame clones, with some not included. The table records fewer than 450,000 clones, around 87% of them present only once. Source material: peripheral blood. The receptors derive from a woman aged 45-60 years with COVID-19, enrolled during active disease.

The chain employs TRBV5-4 and TRBJ2-7, with a weak D call TRBD2 (5 bases). There are 13 residues in the CDR3. Per germline, CDR1 SGHNT and CDR2 YYREEE (reference sequence). Deletions cut 4 bases from V and 2 bases from J, with 10 bases between. CDR3 DNA: TGTGCCAGCAGCCGACTAAGCACCTACGAGCAGTACTTC. Protein product: CASSRLSTYEQYF.

This clone came up a few times. V usage is TRBV27 and J usage is TRBJ1-5; D gene unclear. Germline V gene data show CDR1 as MNHEY and CDR2 as SMNVEV (reference sequence). This CDR3 spans 18 amino acids. V was pared by 6 bases and J by 0 bases, with 21 bases between. The CDR3 loop is CASSDRPGGIDSNQPQHF. CDR3 DNA sequence: TGTGCCAGCAGCGACCGCCCGGGAGGCATTGATAGCAATCAGCCCCAGCATTTT.

The chain carries TRBV7-2 and TRBJ2-5, with 13 bases fitting TRBD2. There are 15 residues in the CDR3. The V gene end was trimmed by 5 bases and the J gene end by 5 bases; junction bases not matched to a gene: 5. From germline, CDR1 is SGHTA and CDR2 FQGNSA. The DNA of the CDR3 is TGTGCCAGCAGCACCGGGACTAGCGGGAAGGAGACCCAGTACTTC. Protein sequence: CASSTGTSGKETQYF.

Only a few counts were recorded for this clone. The chain recombines TRBV6-5 with TRBJ2-5, with D possibly matching TRBD2 (6 bases). This CDR3 spans 13 amino acids. V was cut by 4 bases and J by 5 bases, with 11 bases left in between. Germline lookup yields CDR1 MNHEY and CDR2 SVGAGI. The CDR3 here is CASSWRGVETQYF. For the CDR3, the DNA is TGTGCCAGCAGTTGGCGGGGCGTCGAGACCCAGTACTTC.

This clone was seen only once. The V call is TRBV7-8, the J call TRBJ1-1, with TRBD1 matching over 8 bases. CDR1 is SGHVS and CDR2 is FQNEAQ in the germline V gene. V was pared by 5 bases and J by 2 bases, with 4 bases of the junction left unmatched. The CDR3 sequence is 14 residues long. In DNA form, the CDR3 reads TGTGCCAGCAGCCTAGGACAGGGCAACACTGAAGCTTTCTTT. Its translation is CASSLGQGNTEAFF.

The genes are TRBV15 and TRBJ2-7; TRBD2 matches 7 bases. V shed 0 bases and J 5 bases; nucleotides not matched to a gene: 10. Per germline, CDR1 LNHNV and CDR2 YYDKDF (reference sequence). The CDR3 consists of 16 residues. The CDR3 sequence: CATSRDRLAGVDEQYF. CDR3 sequence (DNA): TGTGCCACCAGCAGAGATCGACTAGCCGGGGTGGACGAGCAGTACTTC.

This clone was seen a single time. The rearrangement links TRBV28 to TRBJ2-5; a weak D match, TRBD2 (6 bases). In germline, CDR1 is MDHEN, CDR2 SYDVKM. The V and J ends lost 7 bases and 5 bases respectively, with 23 bases between them. The CDR3 spans 16 residues. CDR3 protein: CASTEREMVLFETQYF. CDR3 in DNA: TGTGCCAGCACCGAACGGGAGATGGTGCTTTTTGAGACCCAGTACTTC.

The chain combines TRBV11-3 with TRBJ2-3; 7 bases fit TRBD2. The junction had 9 bases not matched to a gene; V was cut back by 1 base and J by 2 bases. The germline V gene has CDR1 SGHNT and CDR2 YENEEA. The CDR3 has 17 amino acids. The chain's CDR3 is CASSLGSAGDYTDTQYF. The CDR3 bases are TGTGCCAGCAGCTTAGGTTCCGCGGGAGACTACACAGATACGCAGTATTTT.

This chain links TRBV30 with TRBJ2-2; D might be TRBD1 (7 bases). This CDR3 has 14 residues. V dropped 4 bases and J dropped 3 bases, with 12 bases sitting between them. Germline values: CDR1 GTSNPN, CDR2 SVGIG (reference sequence). CDR3 protein: CAWNQGEDTGELFF. The DNA for the CDR3 is TGTGCCTGGAATCAGGGGGAGGACACCGGGGAGCTGTTTTTT. The variable domain in full, with the rest retrieved from reference TRBV30 and TRBJ2-2, is SQTIHQWPATLVQPVGSPLSLECTVEGTSNPNLYWYRQAAGRGLQLLFYSVGIGQISSEVPQNLSASRPQDRQFILSSKKLLLSDSGFYLCAWNQGEDTGELFFGEGSRLTVL.

The V and J genes are TRBV6-6 and TRBJ1-3; 7 positions agree with TRBD1. Germline V gives CDR1 MNHNY, CDR2 SVGAGI (reference sequence). The trim removed 6 bases at V and 0 bases at J, leaving 11 bases unmatched. The CDR3 is made up of 17 amino acids. CDR3 DNA: TGTGCCAGCAGCCGAGGGACAGAGGTTTACTCTGGAAACACCATATATTTT. It is translated as CASSRGTEVYSGNTIYF.

V and J are TRBV7-9 and TRBJ1-1; D perhaps matches TRBD1 (5 bases). Germline V gene sequence: CDR1 SEHNR, CDR2 FQNEAQ (reference sequence). Between the trimmed V and J ends, which lost 5 bases and 8 bases, there was a span of 15 bases. The CDR3 is 13 residues long. The CDR3 sequence: CASSTQQTAEAFF. CDR3 DNA: TGTGCCAGCAGCACACAGCAGACAGCGGAAGCTTTCTTT.

The rearrangement uses TRBV19 and TRBJ2-3, with D perhaps TRBD2 (5 bases). The CDR3 runs to 15 residues. The germline CDR1 and CDR2 sequences are LNHDA and SQIVND (reference sequence). V dropped 5 bases and J dropped 2 bases, with 14 bases sitting between them. The CDR3 nucleotides read TGTGCCAGTAGTCCAAACGAGGGCTCCACAGATACGCAGTATTTT. It is translated as CASSPNEGSTDTQYF.

The gene calls are TRBV24-1 and TRBJ2-2; D is possibly TRBD1 (7 bases). Between the trimmed V and J ends, which lost 0 bases and 2 bases, there was a span of 12 bases. This CDR3 is built from 17 residues. CDR1 is KGHDR and CDR2 is SFDVKD in the germline V gene. CDR3: CATSDLGGGGNTGELFF. CDR3 DNA: TGTGCCACCAGTGATTTGGGAGGGGGCGGTAACACCGGGGAGCTGTTTTTT.

The rearrangement joins TRBV15 to TRBJ2-7, with D tentatively TRBD1 (5 bases). The CDR3 extends over 16 amino acids. Trimming took off 1 base at V and 6 bases at J, with 19 bases between the two ends. Germline-derived CDR1 and CDR2 are LNHNV and YYDKDF (reference sequence). The CDR3 nucleotides read TGTGCCACCAGCAGAGCTCCTCGTAGTCAAGGGGTCGAGCAGTACTTC. Protein: CATSRAPRSQGVEQYF.

CDR3 bases: TGCGCCAGCAGCCAAGATGCGGGAGGGGGGGATACGCAGTATTTT. It encodes CASSQDAGGGDTQYF. V usage is TRBV4-1 and J usage is TRBJ2-3, with 9 bases that match TRBD2. The CDR3 has 15 residues. V lost 0 bases to trimming and J lost 6 bases; unmatched junction nucleotides: 4. Germline lookup yields CDR1 MGHRA and CDR2 YSYEKL.

The chain carries TRBV11-1 and TRBJ2-7; D not certain. V lost 6 bases to trimming and J lost 3 bases, with 12 bases between them. The germline gives CDR1 SGHAT, CDR2 FQDESV (reference sequence). The CDR3 runs to 13 residues. CDR3 DNA: TGTGCCAGCAGACGTAGCTCTAGCTACGAGCAGTACTTC. Its protein product is CASRRSSSYEQYF.

V and J are TRBV3-1 (or the pseudogene TRBV3-2) and TRBJ2-5, with 13 bases aligning to TRBD2. Germline CDR1 reads LGHDT; CDR2 reads YNNKEL (reference sequence). With V trimmed by 8 bases and J by 4 bases, 4 bases remained unmatched. The length of the CDR3 is 14 residues. The CDR3 protein is CASWTSGSRETQYF. The DNA for the CDR3 is TGTGCCAGCTGGACTAGCGGGAGTAGAGAGACCCAGTACTTC.

J is TRBJ1-5 and V is TRBV2, with 7 bases fitting TRBD1. This CDR3 spans 16 amino acids. Trimming at V came to 7 bases and at J to 1 base, leaving 10 bases not matched to a gene. Germline V gives CDR1 SNHLY, CDR2 FYNNEI. CDR3 DNA sequence: TGTGCCAGCACCGCGACAGGGCCGGGCAGCAATCAGCCCCAGCATTTT. Its protein product is CASTATGPGSNQPQHF.

The chain has TRBV7-2 and TRBJ2-3; 15 bases are a match to TRBD2. V lost 4 bases, J lost 6 bases, and 5 bases stayed unmatched. The germline V gene has CDR1 SGHTA and CDR2 FQGNSA. This CDR3 has 16 amino acids. CDR3 amino acids: CASSYGLAGGRDTQYF. In nucleotides, the CDR3 is TGTGCCAGCAGCTACGGACTAGCGGGAGGGCGGGATACGCAGTATTTT.

The CDR3 is CASSYIGQSSTDTQYF. In DNA form, the CDR3 reads TGTGCCAGCAGTTACATAGGACAGTCTAGCACAGATACGCAGTATTTT. The chain recombines TRBV6-5 with TRBJ2-3, with a possible D match to TRBD1 (6 bases). Germline CDR1 MNHEY, CDR2 SVGAGI. This CDR3 is built from 16 residues. V lost 2 bases to trimming and J lost 0 bases, with 12 bases between them.

This chain uses TRBV30 with TRBJ2-7; D is uncertain. There are 13 residues in the CDR3. Trimming shortened V by 1 base and J by 0 bases, and 7 bases separated the two germline ends. The germline CDR1 and CDR2 sequences are GTSNPN and SVGIG (reference sequence). CDR3 DNA sequence: TGTGCCTGGAGTGGGAGACTCTCCTACGAGCAGTACTTC. Protein: CAWSGRLSYEQYF. Filled out from reference TRBV30 and TRBJ2-7, the complete variable domain reads SQTIHQWPATLVQPVGSPLSLECTVEGTSNPNLYWYRQAAGRGLQLLFYSVGIGQISSEVPQNLSASRPQDRQFILSSKKLLLSDSGFYLCAWSGRLSYEQYFGPGTRLTVT.

V gene TRBV4-1 combines with J gene TRBJ1-3; no clear D gene. Germline lookup yields CDR1 MGHRA and CDR2 YSYEKL. The CDR3 is 17 amino acids. Trimming took 0 bases from V and 2 from J, leaving 14 bases between them. CDR3 in amino acids: CASSQESGANAGNTIYF. The DNA for the CDR3 is TGCGCCAGCAGCCAAGAATCGGGAGCTAACGCTGGAAACACCATATATTTT.

J is TRBJ1-1 and V is TRBV5-1; the D is unclear. Trimming removed 0 bases from V and 2 bases from J, with 8 bases in between. Germline V lookup: CDR1 SGHRS, CDR2 YFSETQ. The CDR3 totals 14 residues. The DNA for the CDR3 is TGCGCCAGCAGCTTGGGACATCGAAACACTGAAGCTTTCTTT. Encoded protein: CASSLGHRNTEAFF.

The CDR3 sequence is CASGPTGVRLWGTDTQYF. CDR3 in DNA: TGTGCCAGCGGTCCCACAGGGGTCCGATTGTGGGGCACAGATACGCAGTATTTT. V usage is TRBV7-6 and J usage is TRBJ2-3; 7 bases match TRBD1. Per the germline V gene, CDR1 is SGHVS and CDR2 is FNYEAQ. The CDR3 has 18 amino acids. V dropped 8 bases and J dropped 1; count of bases not matched to a gene: 18. The full variable domain, rest sourced from reference TRBV7-6 and TRBJ2-3, is GAGVSQSPRYKVTKRGQDVALRCDPISGHVSLYWYRQALGQGPEFLTYFNYEAQQDKSGLPNDRFSAERPEGSISTLTIQRTEQRDSAMYRCASGPTGVRLWGTDTQYFGPGTRLTVL.

This chain links TRBV4-2 with TRBJ2-1, with a weak D call TRBD2 (6 bases). Between the trimmed V and J ends, which lost 3 bases and 6 bases, there was a span of 12 bases. CDR3 length equals 14 residues. The V gene's germline CDR1 is LGHNA and CDR2 YNFKEQ. CDR3 sequence: CASSQTGGVNEQFF. DNA of the CDR3: TGTGCCAGCAGCCAGACTGGAGGGGTCAATGAGCAGTTCTTC.

This sequence joins TRBV6-5 and TRBJ1-1, with 7 nucleotides matching TRBD1. The length of the CDR3 is 13 residues. The germline gives CDR1 MNHEY, CDR2 SVGAGI. Germline trimming cut 6 bases from V and 6 bases from J; bases unmatched to any gene: 7. The CDR3 DNA is TGTGCCAGCAGAGTCAGGGGGTTTGCTGAAGCTTTCTTT. Protein product: CASRVRGFAEAFF.

V and J are TRBV24-1 and TRBJ2-3; 11 bases are shared with TRBD2. CDR1 and CDR2 (germline): KGHDR, SFDVKD. V was clipped by 4 bases and J by 2 bases; unmatched bases: 4. The CDR3 sequence is 16 residues long. For the CDR3, the DNA is TGTGCCACCAGTGACGGGGGACTAGCGGTCACAGATACGCAGTATTTT. The encoded protein is CATSDGGLAVTDTQYF.

The chain uses TRBV30 and TRBJ2-7; 7 nucleotides line up with TRBD2. The CDR3 length is 10 residues. The V segment lost 5 bases and the J segment 6 bases; nucleotides outside the gene matches: 1. CDR1 is GTSNPN, CDR2 SVGIG, per germline (reference sequence). CDR3 loop: CAWREVEQYF. In DNA, the CDR3 is TGTGCCTGGCGGGAGGTCGAGCAGTACTTC.